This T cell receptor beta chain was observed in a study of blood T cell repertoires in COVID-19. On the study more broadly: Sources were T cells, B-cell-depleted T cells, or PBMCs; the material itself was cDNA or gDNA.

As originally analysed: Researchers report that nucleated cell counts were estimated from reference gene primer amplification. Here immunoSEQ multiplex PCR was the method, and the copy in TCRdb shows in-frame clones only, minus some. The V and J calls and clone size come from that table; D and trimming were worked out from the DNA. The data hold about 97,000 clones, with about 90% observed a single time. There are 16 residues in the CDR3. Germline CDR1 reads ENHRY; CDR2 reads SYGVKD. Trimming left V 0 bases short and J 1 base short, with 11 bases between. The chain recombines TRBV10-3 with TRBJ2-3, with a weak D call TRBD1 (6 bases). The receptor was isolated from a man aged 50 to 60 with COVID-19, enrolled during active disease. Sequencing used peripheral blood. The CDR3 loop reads CAISESGHMGTDTQYF. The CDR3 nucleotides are TGTGCCATCAGTGAGTCGGGACACATGGGCACAGATACGCAGTATTTT.